One sample yielded the 6 T cell receptor beta chains listed below, sequenced in a study of T-cell reconstitution after alpha-beta-depleted transplantation in children. A TCRbeta library incorporating unique molecular identifiers was prepared. TCRdb reprocessed the PCR reads with MiXCR, giving one entry per CDR3 protein. Counted here are roughly 300,000 distinct CDR3 sequences, over 9% occurring once; the ten biggest clones make up less than 2.5%. The sequencing here drew on PBMCs from the stem cell graft donor, taken from the stem cell graft. These receptors were taken from a human donor who donated a stem cell graft to a child with acute lymphoblastic leukemia.

This clonotype was seen a handful of times. The chain combines TRBV7-9 with TRBJ2-1; maybe TRBD1 (6 bases). Germline loops: CDR1 SEHNR, CDR2 FQNEAQ (reference sequence). This CDR3 spans 16 amino acids. Trimming shortened V by 4 bases and J by 6 bases, and 19 bases separated the two germline ends. The CDR3 here is CASSYRPGAGGNEQFF. In DNA form, the CDR3 reads TGTGCCAGCAGCTACCGTCCAGGGGCTGGTGGCAATGAGCAGTTCTTC. The full variable domain, completed using reference TRBV7-9 and TRBJ2-1, is DTGVSQNPRHKITKRGQNVTFRCDPISEHNRLYWYRQTLGQGPEFLTYFQNEAQLEKSRLLSDRFSAERPKGSFSTLEIQRTEQGDSAMYLCASSYRPGAGGNEQFFGPGTRLTVL.

This clonotype came up once. J is TRBJ2-1 and V is TRBV7-6; 7 bases agree with TRBD2. The trim removed 1 base at V and 0 bases at J, leaving 9 bases unmatched. The CDR3 consists of 18 residues. Germline V lookup: CDR1 SGHVS, CDR2 FNYEAQ. Written as DNA, the CDR3 is TGTGCCAGCAGCTTAGATGTTCGAAGCGGGAACTCCTACAATGAGCAGTTCTTC. Translated, it gives CASSLDVRSGNSYNEQFF.

V usage is TRBV29-1 and J usage is TRBJ2-1, with D possibly being TRBD1 (6 bases). The V end lost 8 bases, the J end lost 0 bases, and 11 bases lay between the germline ends. The CDR3 extends over 13 amino acids. The germline CDR1 and CDR2 sequences are SQVTM and ANQGSEA. CDR3 amino acids: CSSGVGSYNEQFF. The CDR3 DNA reads TGCAGCTCAGGGGTGGGCTCCTACAATGAGCAGTTCTTC.

This clonotype was recorded a few times. The chain links TRBV7-9 to TRBJ2-7, with 8 bases identical to TRBD1. V gave up 5 bases and J gave up 7 bases; unmatched junction bases: 7. The germline V gene encodes CDR1 SEHNR and CDR2 FQNEAQ (reference sequence). The CDR3 has 13 amino acids. The CDR3 protein is CASSAPGQGEQYF. The CDR3 DNA follows: TGTGCCAGCAGCGCACCCGGACAGGGAGAGCAGTACTTC.

J is TRBJ2-7 and V is TRBV4-1; TRBD1 is a possible D gene (6 bases). Germline V gene data show CDR1 as MGHRA and CDR2 as YSYEKL. This CDR3 region has 16 residues. The V and J ends lost 0 bases and 5 bases respectively, with 17 bases between them. The CDR3 region has the DNA TGCGCCAGCAGCCAAGATGATGGGACAATACGGAACGAGCAGTACTTC. It is translated as CASSQDDGTIRNEQYF.

The V gene is TRBV6-4, the J gene TRBJ2-2; no clear D. This CDR3 spans 14 amino acids. Trimming stripped 3 bases from V and 8 bases from J, with 13 bases between. The germline CDR1 and CDR2 sequences are MRHNA and SNTAGT. The CDR3 DNA reads TGTGCCAGCAGTGATCGGAACACGAATGGGGAGCTGTTTTTT. This sequence encodes CASSDRNTNGELFF.